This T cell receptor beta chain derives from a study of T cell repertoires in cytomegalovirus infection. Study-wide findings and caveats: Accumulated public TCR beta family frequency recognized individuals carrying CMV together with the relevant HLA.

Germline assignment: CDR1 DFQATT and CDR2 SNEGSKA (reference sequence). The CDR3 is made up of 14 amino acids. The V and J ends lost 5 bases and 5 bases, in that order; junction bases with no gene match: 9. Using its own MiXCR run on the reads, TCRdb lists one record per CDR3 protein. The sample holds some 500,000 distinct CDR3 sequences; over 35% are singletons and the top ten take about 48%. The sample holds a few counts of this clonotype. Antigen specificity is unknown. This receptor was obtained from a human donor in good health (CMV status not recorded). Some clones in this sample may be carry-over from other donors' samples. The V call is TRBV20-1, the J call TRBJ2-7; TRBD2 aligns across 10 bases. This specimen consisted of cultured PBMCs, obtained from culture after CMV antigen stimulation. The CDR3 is CSAGSGTSDNEQYF. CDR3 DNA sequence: TGCAGTGCTGGCTCCGGGACTAGCGATAACGAGCAGTACTTC.